This T cell receptor beta chain came from a study of T cell repertoires in cytomegalovirus infection. Study information: Researchers turned to recently identified HLA-C-restricted CMV epitopes as well as well-studied HLA-B-restricted ones. Through public TCR beta signatures, both CMV infection and matching HLA type were indicated. Study-wide findings and caveats: Clonotype analysis showed dominance of the ex vivo response by HLA-C-restricted CMV-specific TCR beta clonotypes. Cumulative public TCR beta family frequency identified CMV carriers with the relevant HLA.

This clonotype occurred many times. Its specificity is unknown. TCRdb passed the reads through MiXCR, listing each CDR3 protein once. The repertoire holds about 900,000 distinct CDR3 sequences, roughly 31% seen once, with roughly 13% in the top ten. This CDR3 comprises 15 residues. The V gene end was trimmed by 4 bases and the J gene end by 0 bases; junction bases not matched to a gene: 6. The V call is TRBV12-3 or TRBV12-4, the J call TRBJ2-7, with TRBD1 identical over 7 bases. The TCR comes from a human donor in good health (CMV status not recorded). Some clones in this sample may be carry-over from other donors' samples. The sequencing here drew on cultured CD8+ T cells from PBMCs, taken from culture after CMV antigen stimulation. The DNA for the CDR3 is TGTGCCAGCAGTTCGAACCGACAGGGCTCCTACGAGCAGTACTTC. The encoded protein is CASSSNRQGSYEQYF.